A single sample is the source of the 28 T cell receptor beta chains below, sequenced in a study of PD-L1 blockade in urothelial cancer. Assay used: immunoSEQ multiplex PCR; TCRdb lists only in-frame clones, some missing. The sample shows 45,000 to 50,000 clones, around 80% of them seen only once. The time point denotes: peripheral blood 6 weeks after treatment start. The specimen comprised PBMCs, sampled around atezolizumab (anti-PD-L1) treatment. Receptor source: a man in his 70s with urothelial cancer.

The V gene is TRBV9, the J gene TRBJ1-1, with D possibly TRBD1 on 5 matching bases. Germline V lookup: CDR1 SGDLS, CDR2 YYNGEE. CDR3 length: 12 amino acids. The V gene lost 0 bases and the J gene lost 7 bases, with 7 bases spanning the gap. This CDR3 is CASSVAGNEAFF. DNA of the CDR3: TGTGCCAGCAGCGTAGCAGGGAATGAAGCTTTCTTT.

V gene TRBV4-1 combines with J gene TRBJ2-1; 8 bases line up with TRBD1. CDR3 length: 16 amino acids. Germline CDR1 and CDR2: MGHRA and YSYEKL. Trimming at V came to 3 bases and at J to 6 bases, leaving 10 bases not matched to a gene. The CDR3 DNA is TGCGCCAGCAGCCATAAGGACAGGGAGGAAATCAATGAGCAGTTCTTC. Its translation is CASSHKDREEINEQFF.

The rearrangement links TRBV19 to TRBJ2-2; D gene uncertain. V was shortened by 5 bases and J by 1 base, with 8 bases between the two germline ends. Germline assignment: CDR1 LNHDA and CDR2 SQIVND (reference sequence). The CDR3 runs to 14 residues. The CDR3 reads CASSSQVNTGELFF. Here the CDR3 DNA reads TGTGCCAGTAGTTCCCAGGTGAACACCGGGGAGCTGTTTTTT. Looking up the rest from reference TRBV19 and TRBJ2-2 gives the full variable domain: DGGITQSPKYLFRKEGQNVTLSCEQNLNHDAMYWYRQDPGQGLRLIYYSQIVNDFQKGDIAEGYSVSREKKESFPLTVTSAQKNPTAFYLCASSSQVNTGELFFGEGSRLTVL.

The rearrangement joins TRBV5-1 to TRBJ2-5, with TRBD1 identical over 8 bases. The CDR3 extends over 15 amino acids. The V gene's germline CDR1 is SGHRS and CDR2 YFSETQ. Trimming removed 6 bases from V and 1 base from J; junction bases left unmatched: 8. As DNA, the CDR3 is TGCGCCAGCATCCCGGGGCAGGGGGCCCAAGAGACCCAGTACTTC. It yields the protein CASIPGQGAQETQYF.

The gene calls are TRBV9 and TRBJ2-3; 9 positions agree with TRBD2. The V and J ends lost 0 bases and 1 base, in that order; junction bases with no gene match: 0. This CDR3 is 15 amino acids long. CDR1 and CDR2 (germline): SGDLS, YYNGEE. CDR3: CASSVGTSGTDTQYF. In DNA, the CDR3 is TGTGCCAGCAGCGTAGGGACTAGCGGCACAGATACGCAGTATTTT.

This clone was found a few times. The chain joins TRBV6-5 to TRBJ2-2; 9 bases are shared with TRBD1. CDR1 and CDR2 (germline): MNHEY, SVGAGI. V was clipped by 6 bases and J by 4 bases; unmatched bases: 6. The CDR3 covers 15 residues. CDR3 in amino acids: CASSQQGAGTGELFF. In DNA form, the CDR3 reads TGTGCCAGCAGCCAACAGGGGGCGGGCACCGGGGAGCTGTTTTTT.

The chain has TRBV7-2 and TRBJ2-3; 13 bases line up with TRBD2. CDR1 and CDR2 from the germline V gene are SGHTA and FQGNSA. The CDR3 sequence is 15 residues long. V dropped 5 bases and J dropped 5; count of bases not matched to a gene: 4. The CDR3 loop is CASSVGLAGVDTQYF. The DNA of the CDR3 is TGTGCCAGCAGCGTTGGACTAGCGGGAGTAGATACGCAGTATTTT.

This clone was seen more than once but under ten times. This chain uses TRBV4-1 with TRBJ1-2, with D possibly matching TRBD1 (6 bases). The CDR3 is 15 residues long. With 2 bases removed from V and 2 bases from J, the gap between germline ends came to 12 bases. Germline CDR1 and CDR2: MGHRA and YSYEKL. CDR3: CASSQTDRINYGYTF. The DNA for the CDR3 is TGCGCCAGCAGCCAAACGGACAGAATAAACTATGGCTACACCTTC.

The chain carries TRBV19 and TRBJ2-7; 8 bases agree with TRBD1. V was pared by 7 bases and J by 3 bases, with 23 bases of the junction left unmatched. Germline CDR1 LNHDA, CDR2 SQIVND (reference sequence). The CDR3 has 19 residues. The CDR3 is CASTAGLFPRTGTIYEQYF. CDR3 in DNA: TGTGCCAGTACCGCAGGACTTTTTCCAAGGACAGGGACCATCTACGAGCAGTACTTC.

The chain is built from TRBV6-5 and TRBJ1-2; TRBD1 agrees at 7 bases. The CDR3 consists of 14 residues. Germline CDR1 MNHEY, CDR2 SVGAGI. V lost 6 bases, J lost 3 bases, and 7 bases stayed unmatched. The CDR3 loop is CASRSAGGDYGYTF. CDR3 in DNA: TGTGCCAGCAGAAGTGCAGGGGGAGACTATGGCTACACCTTC.

V gene TRBV28 combines with J gene TRBJ1-2; 8 bases agree with TRBD1. The CDR3 spans 13 residues. V dropped 4 bases and J dropped 4; count of bases not matched to a gene: 2. Germline V lookup: CDR1 MDHEN, CDR2 SYDVKM. The CDR3 region is CASSSGQGYGYTF. CDR3 coding DNA: TGTGCCAGCAGTTCTGGACAGGGCTATGGCTACACCTTC.

This clone has only one observation. The V call is TRBV5-4, the J call TRBJ2-5; D perhaps matches TRBD2 (6 bases). The germline CDR1 and CDR2 sequences are SGHNT and YYREEE (reference sequence). CDR3 size: 13 residues. The V and J ends lost 4 bases and 1 base respectively, with 8 bases between them. CDR3 nucleotides: TGTGCCAGCAGCGGGGGACTCCAAGAGACCCAGTACTTC. Its protein product is CASSGGLQETQYF.

V and J are TRBV19 and TRBJ1-2; D gene ambiguous. Germline V gives CDR1 LNHDA, CDR2 SQIVND (reference sequence). The CDR3 is made up of 13 amino acids. V shed 4 bases and J shed 8 bases, with 14 bases lying between them. The CDR3 region is CASSTPGSWGYTF. The CDR3 DNA is TGTGCCAGTAGTACTCCGGGATCTTGGGGCTACACCTTC. Variable domain in full (rest from reference TRBV19 and TRBJ1-2): DGGITQSPKYLFRKEGQNVTLSCEQNLNHDAMYWYRQDPGQGLRLIYYSQIVNDFQKGDIAEGYSVSREKKESFPLTVTSAQKNPTAFYLCASSTPGSWGYTFGSGTRLTVV.

J is TRBJ1-3 and V is TRBV18; D may be TRBD1 (6 bases). This CDR3 region has 14 residues. V was shortened by 4 bases and J by 4 bases, with 11 bases between the two germline ends. The germline V gene has CDR1 KGHSH and CDR2 LQKENI. In nucleotides, the CDR3 is TGTGCCAGCTCACTGGACAGTGTCGGAAACACCATATATTTT. It is translated as CASSLDSVGNTIYF.

The CDR3 DNA sequence: TGTGCCAGCAGCTGGACTAGCGGGAGGGGGGAATCGGATACGCAGTATTTT. Its translation is CASSWTSGRGESDTQYF. This chain connects TRBV5-5 to TRBJ2-3; 15 bases agree with TRBD2. V lost 3 bases to trimming and J lost 6 bases; unmatched junction nucleotides: 8. Germline CDR1 is SGHKS and CDR2 is YYEKEE (reference sequence). This CDR3 has 17 residues.

The chain is built from TRBV9 and TRBJ1-1; 8 nucleotides match TRBD1. The CDR3 contains 15 residues. V was pared by 4 bases and J by 6 bases, with 11 bases of the junction left unmatched. CDR1 and CDR2 from the germline V gene are SGDLS and YYNGEE. Here the CDR3 DNA reads TGTGCCAGCAGCCCAGAACAGGGGGGAATACCTGAAGCTTTCTTT. Translating gives CASSPEQGGIPEAFF.

The chain combines TRBV2 with TRBJ1-1; maybe TRBD1 (5 bases). Germline CDR1 and CDR2: SNHLY and FYNNEI. V was trimmed by 6 bases and J by 1 base, leaving 12 bases between them. This CDR3 comprises 14 residues. The DNA for the CDR3 is TGTGCCAGCAGCAATTGGGGGGGGAACACTGAAGCTTTCTTT. This sequence encodes CASSNWGGNTEAFF.

This clone has just one count. V is TRBV10-1 and J is TRBJ2-3, with 13 positions matching TRBD2. The V gene's germline CDR1 is WNHNN and CDR2 SYGVQD (reference sequence). Unmatched junction bases numbered 8, after V lost 8 bases and J lost 0 bases. The CDR3 spans 17 residues. The CDR3 nucleotides read TGCGCCAGCCAGGGACTAGCGGGACCAGGGAGCACAGATACGCAGTATTTT. This translates into CASQGLAGPGSTDTQYF.

CDR3 sequence (DNA): TGCGCCAGCAGCCGTACAGGGACCGACGAGCAGTACTTC. Encoded protein: CASSRTGTDEQYF. The genes are TRBV5-1 and TRBJ2-7; tentative D call: TRBD1 (6 bases). CDR3 length equals 13 residues. V was pared by 4 bases and J by 5 bases, with 13 bases between. Germline V gives CDR1 SGHRS, CDR2 YFSETQ.

This clone came up once. The genes are TRBV25-1 and TRBJ2-1; 13 nucleotides agree with TRBD2. Germline V gene lookup returns CDR1 MGHDK and CDR2 SYGVNS. V lost 4 bases and J lost 6; bases outside the gene matches: 6. CDR3 size: 16 residues. CDR3 region: CASSALGLAGSNEQFF. The CDR3 DNA reads TGTGCCAGCAGTGCCTTGGGACTAGCGGGAAGCAATGAGCAGTTCTTC.

J is TRBJ2-5 and V is TRBV7-9; tentative D call: TRBD2 (6 bases). The CDR3 consists of 15 residues. Trimming removed 4 bases at V and 4 bases at J, with 16 bases between. CDR1 is SEHNR, CDR2 FQNEAQ, per germline (reference sequence). CDR3 DNA sequence: TGTGCCAGCAGCTCGAGACTAGATGGGGCAGAGACCCAGTACTTC. Translating gives CASSSRLDGAETQYF.

This clone showed up just a few times. The CDR3 DNA sequence: TGTGCCAGTAGAGGGACAGGGGGAGCCTACGAGCAGTACTTC. Amino acid sequence: CASRGTGGAYEQYF. The genes are TRBV19 and TRBJ2-7, with 11 bases lining up with TRBD1. After removal of 6 bases from V and 2 bases from J, the junction contained 3 bases not matched to a gene. CDR1 LNHDA and CDR2 SQIVND come from the germline V gene (reference sequence). The CDR3 is made up of 14 amino acids.

The chain is built from TRBV9 and TRBJ2-1; the match to TRBD1 covers 11 bases. The length of the CDR3 is 17 residues. CDR1 and CDR2 (germline): SGDLS, YYNGEE. V dropped 3 bases and J dropped 6; count of bases not matched to a gene: 11. For the CDR3, the DNA is TGTGCCAGCAGCGGGGACCCGAGGGGACAGGGGGGCAATGAGCAGTTCTTC. Residues: CASSGDPRGQGGNEQFF.

The chain couples TRBV7-2 to TRBJ2-5; the D gene is possibly TRBD2 (5 bases). Deletions cut 4 bases from V and 5 bases from J, with 11 bases between. Germline values: CDR1 SGHTA, CDR2 FQGNSA. CDR3 length: 13 residues. CDR3 in amino acids: CASSSVLDETQYF. The DNA for the CDR3 is TGTGCCAGCAGCTCGGTACTAGACGAGACCCAGTACTTC.

This rearrangement joins TRBV5-1 to TRBJ2-3; the match to TRBD2 covers 10 bases. V lost 4 bases to trimming and J lost 4 bases; unmatched junction nucleotides: 9. The CDR3 contains 16 residues. Germline loops: CDR1 SGHRS, CDR2 YFSETQ. CDR3 DNA: TGCGCCAGCAGCACTGCTAGCGGGAGTGGCGCAGATACGCAGTATTTT. Residues: CASSTASGSGADTQYF.

V usage is TRBV10-3 and J usage is TRBJ1-1; the D gene is possibly TRBD1 (6 bases). Trimming pared 0 bases from V and 3 bases from J, leaving 14 bases between. CDR3 length equals 16 residues. Germline V gives CDR1 ENHRY, CDR2 SYGVKD. The CDR3 bases are TGTGCCATCAGTGAGTCTCCCAGGGGCGAGTACACTGAAGCTTTCTTT. As protein: CAISESPRGEYTEAFF.

The CDR3 loop is CASSPRDGLGEQYF. CDR3 DNA sequence: TGTGCCAGCTCACCCCGCGACGGACTGGGGGAGCAGTACTTC. The chain joins TRBV18 to TRBJ2-7; tentatively, D is TRBD2 (5 bases). The germline CDR1 and CDR2 sequences are KGHSH and LQKENI. The CDR3 sequence is 14 residues long. Trimming left V 3 bases short and J 7 bases short, with 16 bases between.

This clone was seen once. The rearrangement uses TRBV5-1 and TRBJ2-5; unclear D gene. V lost 0 bases and J lost 2, with 8 bases in between. The CDR3 is made up of 14 amino acids. Germline CDR1 and CDR2: SGHRS and YFSETQ. The CDR3 DNA is TGCGCCAGCAGCTTGGAGCTACCTCAAGAGACCCAGTACTTC. It is translated as CASSLELPQETQYF. The entire variable domain, with the rest obtained from reference TRBV5-1 and TRBJ2-5, is as follows: KAGVTQTPRYLIKTRGQQVTLSCSPISGHRSVSWYQQTPGQGLQFLFEYFSETQRNKGNFPGRFSGRQFSNSRSEMNVSTLELGDSALYLCASSLELPQETQYFGPGTRLLVL.